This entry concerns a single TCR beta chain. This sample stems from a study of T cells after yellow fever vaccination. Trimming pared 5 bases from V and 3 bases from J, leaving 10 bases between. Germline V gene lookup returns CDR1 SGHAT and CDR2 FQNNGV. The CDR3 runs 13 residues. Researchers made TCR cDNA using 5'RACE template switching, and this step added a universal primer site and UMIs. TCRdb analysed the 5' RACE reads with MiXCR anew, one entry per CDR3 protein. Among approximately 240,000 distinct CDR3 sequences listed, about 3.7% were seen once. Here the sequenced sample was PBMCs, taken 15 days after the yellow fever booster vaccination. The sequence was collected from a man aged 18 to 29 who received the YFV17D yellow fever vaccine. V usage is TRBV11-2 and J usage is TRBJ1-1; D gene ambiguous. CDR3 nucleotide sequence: TGTGCCAGCAGCAACACCGGTTACACTGAAGCTTTCTTT. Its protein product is CASSNTGYTEAFF.